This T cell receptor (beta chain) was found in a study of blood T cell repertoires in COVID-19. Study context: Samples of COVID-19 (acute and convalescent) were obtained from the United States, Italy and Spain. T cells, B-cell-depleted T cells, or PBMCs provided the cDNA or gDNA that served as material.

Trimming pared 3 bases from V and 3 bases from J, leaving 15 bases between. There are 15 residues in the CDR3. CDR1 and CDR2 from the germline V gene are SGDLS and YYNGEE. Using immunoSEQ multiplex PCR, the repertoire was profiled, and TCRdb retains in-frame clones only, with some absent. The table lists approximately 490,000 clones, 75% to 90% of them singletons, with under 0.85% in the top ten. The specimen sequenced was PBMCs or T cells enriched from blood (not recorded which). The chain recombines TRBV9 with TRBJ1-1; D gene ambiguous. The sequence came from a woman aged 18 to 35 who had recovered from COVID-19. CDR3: CASSAYDSGDTEAFF. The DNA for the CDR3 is TGTGCCAGCAGCGCCTATGATAGCGGGGACACTGAAGCTTTCTTT.